A selection of T cell receptor beta chains follows, all from one sample in a study of cytomegalovirus exposure and HLA in healthy donors. Profiled with immunoSEQ multiplex PCR; TCRdb holds only in-frame clones, not every one. The sample includes about 170,000 clones, 70% to 90% seen only once; the top ten take over 2.5%. The sample taken for sequencing was PBMCs. The receptors were gathered from a man under 40 in good health and CMV-seropositive. Each CDR3 is given without its conserved first and last residue. Each record gives: V gene, J gene, clone size, CDR3 protein. Size tells how often a clone was seen (once, few, many) or the class of an expanded clone, and some rows leave it out.

V: TRBV5-1
J: TRBJ2-1
size: once
CDR3: ASSQTPGTSFGDYNEQF

V: TRBV19
J: TRBJ2-5
size: NA
CDR3: ASSIGRMETQY

V: TRBV7-6
J: TRBJ2-6
size: NA
CDR3: ASSLRADTGANVLT

V: TRBV14
J: TRBJ1-2
size: NA
CDR3: ASSPDRVGAYGYT

V: TRBV5-1
J: TRBJ2-7
size: once
CDR3: ASSLGTGLGGGGEQY

V: TRBV19
J: TRBJ2-7
size: NA
CDR3: ASSMSGPSYEQY

V: TRBV6-1
J: TRBJ2-2
size: NA
CDR3: ASSEVEDAGELF

V: TRBV11-3
J: TRBJ1-1
size: NA
CDR3: ASSLGRNTEAF

V: TRBV11-2
J: TRBJ2-5
size: NA
CDR3: ASSFGAGTQETQY

V: TRBV11-2
J: TRBJ2-5
size: NA
CDR3: ASSFGETQY

V: TRBV7-3
J: TRBJ2-3
size: NA
CDR3: ASSFGLTTDTQY

V: TRBV6-1
J: TRBJ1-1
size: NA
CDR3: ASSREGGRSEAF

V: TRBV5-5
J: TRBJ1-5
size: NA
CDR3: ASSLRKGENQPQH

V: TRBV10-2
J: TRBJ2-7
size: NA
CDR3: ASLASQGPYEQY

V: TRBV5-5
J: TRBJ2-5
size: once
CDR3: ASSKLLAGAQETQY